This T cell receptor (beta chain) derives from a study of PD-1 blockade in classical Hodgkin lymphoma. The CDR3 is 11 residues long. CDR1 is DFQATT, CDR2 SNEGSKA, per germline (reference sequence). V was cut by 5 bases and J by 4 bases, with 8 bases left in between. About this clone itself: Its antigen is unidentified.

Assay used: immunoSEQ multiplex PCR; TCRdb lists only in-frame clones, some missing. Of 100,000 or so clones in the sample, 85% to 90% were seen once. Each patient's relapse followed autologous stem cell transplantation, and brentuximab vedotin exposure varied. The study, taken as a whole, reports: By C4D1 there was a significant rise in CD4+ TCR diversity but not in CD8+ TCR diversity.

Sequences were derived from peripheral blood mononuclear cells (PBMCs), sampled before the second cycle of nivolumab. This TCR came from a human donor with classical Hodgkin lymphoma. This chain connects TRBV20-1 to TRBJ1-1, with a possible D match to TRBD1 (5 bases). CDR3 in DNA: TGCAGTGCTGACAGCGGCACTGAAGCTTTCTTT. Residues: CSADSGTEAFF.